This TCR beta chain was recorded in a study of PD-L1 blockade in urothelial cancer. The wider study: Before enrollment, 0 to 3 chemotherapy regimens had been given to patients.

This table comes from immunoSEQ multiplex PCR, and its TCRdb copy is limited to in-frame clones, with some not included. The sample contains 35,000 to 50,000 clones, around 84% of which appear only once. This CDR3 region has 15 residues. Germline loops: CDR1 MDHEN, CDR2 SYDVKM. The J segment lost 0 bases and the V segment lost 5 bases, leaving 7 bases of the junction unmatched. The specimen comprised PBMCs, sampled around atezolizumab (anti-PD-L1) treatment. The rearrangement uses TRBV28 and TRBJ2-7, with 7 bases fitting TRBD1. This clonotype was sampled from a man between 70 and 80 years old with urothelial cancer. The CDR3 sequence: CASSQAGDSSYEQYF. The CDR3 region has the DNA TGTGCCAGCAGTCAAGCAGGGGACAGCTCCTACGAGCAGTACTTC.